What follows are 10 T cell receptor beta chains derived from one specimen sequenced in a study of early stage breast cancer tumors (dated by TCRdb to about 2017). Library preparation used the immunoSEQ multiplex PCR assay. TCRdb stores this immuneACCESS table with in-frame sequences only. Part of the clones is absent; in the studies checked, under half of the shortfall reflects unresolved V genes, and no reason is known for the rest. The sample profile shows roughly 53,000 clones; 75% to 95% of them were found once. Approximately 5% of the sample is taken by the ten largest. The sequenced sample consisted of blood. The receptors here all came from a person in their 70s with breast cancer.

The CDR3, as DNA: TGTGCCAGTAGTATGAATGGTAGGAGGGACGGAAGCAATCAGCCCCAGCATTTT. Translating gives CASSMNGRRDGSNQPQHF. The chain links TRBV19 to TRBJ1-5; possible D gene TRBD1, 5 bases. The V gene's germline CDR1 is LNHDA and CDR2 SQIVND (reference sequence). V was pared by 3 bases and J by 1 base, with 19 bases between. The length of the CDR3 is 18 residues.

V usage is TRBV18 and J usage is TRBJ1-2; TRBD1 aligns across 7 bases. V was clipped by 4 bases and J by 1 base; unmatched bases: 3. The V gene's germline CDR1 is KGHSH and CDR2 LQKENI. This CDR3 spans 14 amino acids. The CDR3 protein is CASSRDSDNYGYTF. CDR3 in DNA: TGTGCCAGCTCACGGGACAGCGATAACTATGGCTACACCTTC.

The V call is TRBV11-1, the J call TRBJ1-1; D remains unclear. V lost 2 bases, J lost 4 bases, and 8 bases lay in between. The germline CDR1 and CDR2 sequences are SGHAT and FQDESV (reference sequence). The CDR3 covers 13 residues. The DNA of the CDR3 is TGTGCCAGCAGCTTATGGGGAGGCACTGAAGCTTTCTTT. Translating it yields CASSLWGGTEAFF.

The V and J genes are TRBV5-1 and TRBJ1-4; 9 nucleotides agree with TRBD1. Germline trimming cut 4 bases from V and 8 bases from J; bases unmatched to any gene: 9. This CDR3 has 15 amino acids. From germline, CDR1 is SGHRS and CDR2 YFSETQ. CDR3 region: CASSLGTGSGEKLFF. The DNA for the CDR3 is TGCGCCAGCAGCCTCGGGACAGGGTCGGGGGAAAAACTGTTTTTT.

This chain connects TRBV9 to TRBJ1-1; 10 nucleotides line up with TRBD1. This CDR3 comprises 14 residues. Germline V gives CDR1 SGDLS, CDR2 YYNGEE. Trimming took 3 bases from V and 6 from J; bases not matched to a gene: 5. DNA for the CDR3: TGTGCCAGCAGCGCCGCAGGACAGGGGGCTGAAGCTTTCTTT. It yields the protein CASSAAGQGAEAFF.

Written as DNA, the CDR3 is TGCGCCAGCAGCGGAACCGGGACTAGCGGGGCTGAGCAGTTCTTC. This sequence encodes CASSGTGTSGAEQFF. The rearrangement uses TRBV5-1 and TRBJ2-1; 13 nucleotides match TRBD2. Germline V CDR1 and CDR2: SGHRS, YFSETQ. This CDR3 comprises 15 residues. Unmatched junction bases numbered 7, after V lost 4 bases and J lost 9 bases. The full variable domain, with the rest looked up from reference TRBV5-1 and TRBJ2-1, is KAGVTQTPRYLIKTRGQQVTLSCSPISGHRSVSWYQQTPGQGLQFLFEYFSETQRNKGNFPGRFSGRQFSNSRSEMNVSTLELGDSALYLCASSGTGTSGAEQFFGPGTRLTVL.

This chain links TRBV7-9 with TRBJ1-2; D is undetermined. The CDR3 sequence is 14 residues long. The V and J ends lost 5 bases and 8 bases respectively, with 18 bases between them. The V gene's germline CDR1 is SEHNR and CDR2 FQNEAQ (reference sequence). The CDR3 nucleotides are TGTGCCAGCAGCCCCCCCCTCCCGGCGGGCGGCTACACCTTC. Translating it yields CASSPPLPAGGYTF.

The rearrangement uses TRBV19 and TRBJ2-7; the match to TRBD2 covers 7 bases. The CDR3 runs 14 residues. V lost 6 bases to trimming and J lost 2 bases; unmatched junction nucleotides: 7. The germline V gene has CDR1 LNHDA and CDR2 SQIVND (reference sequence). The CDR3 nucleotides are TGTGCCAGTAGCCGGAAGCGGGGCACCTACGAGCAGTACTTC. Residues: CASSRKRGTYEQYF.

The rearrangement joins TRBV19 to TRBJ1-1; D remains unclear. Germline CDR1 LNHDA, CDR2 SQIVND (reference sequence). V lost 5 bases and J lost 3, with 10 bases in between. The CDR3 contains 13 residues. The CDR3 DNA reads TGTGCCAGTAGTCCAGGACTGTACACTGAAGCTTTCTTT. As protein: CASSPGLYTEAFF.

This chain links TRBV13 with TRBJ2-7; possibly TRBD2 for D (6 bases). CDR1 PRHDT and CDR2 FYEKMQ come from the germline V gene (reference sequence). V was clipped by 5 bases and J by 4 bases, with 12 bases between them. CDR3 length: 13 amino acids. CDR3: CASSAGTPYEQYF. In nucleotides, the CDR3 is TGTGCCAGCAGCGCGGGGACTCCTTACGAGCAGTACTTC.